This TCR beta chain stems from a study of shared clonotypes between healthy human individuals. The sample holds many counts of this clone. The V and J ends lost 3 bases and 5 bases, in that order; junction bases with no gene match: 8. The CDR3 is 15 amino acids. Germline lookup yields CDR1 KGHSH and CDR2 LQKENI. Profiling relied on immunoSEQ multiplex PCR, and the TCRdb table lists in-frame clones only, not all of them. In the table there are 1 million to 1.2 million clones, 60% to 85% of which are singletons. The chain has TRBV18 and TRBJ1-1, with 8 bases fitting TRBD1. This receptor was obtained from a man in his late teens or twenties in good health. Some clones in this sample may be carry-over from other donors' samples. Sequenced input: memory CD4+ T cells from PBMCs. Subset: CD45RA-negative fraction. CDR3 nucleotide sequence: TGTGCCAGCTCACCCCAGGGACAGGAGGGTACTGAAGCTTTCTTT. Protein product: CASSPQGQEGTEAFF.